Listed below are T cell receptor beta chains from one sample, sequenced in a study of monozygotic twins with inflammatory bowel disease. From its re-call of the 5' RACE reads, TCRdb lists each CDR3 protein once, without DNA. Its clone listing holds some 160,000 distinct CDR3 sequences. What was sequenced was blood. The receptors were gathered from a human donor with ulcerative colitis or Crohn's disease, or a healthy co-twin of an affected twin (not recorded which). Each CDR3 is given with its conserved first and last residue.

CDR3: CASSPGPRNTEAFF
J: TRBJ1-1
V: TRBV3-1

CDR3: CATSRERSTGKPQHF
J: TRBJ1-5
V: TRBV15

CDR3: CASTNLGGAFF
J: TRBJ1-1
V: TRBV6-2/TRBV6-3

CDR3: CASSQELWLSYEQYF
J: TRBJ2-7
V: TRBV4-3

CDR3: CAISGRMDTEAFF
J: TRBJ1-1
V: TRBV10-3

CDR3: CASSRDLAQYF
J: TRBJ2-5
V: TRBV5-5

CDR3: CASSPALNQPQHF
J: TRBJ1-5
V: TRBV25-1

CDR3: CASRGRGGRGNQPQHF
J: TRBJ1-5
V: TRBV12-3/TRBV12-4

CDR3: CASSLDLAEAFF
J: TRBJ1-1
V: TRBV7-2

CDR3: CASSVQGWADTQYF
J: TRBJ2-3
V: TRBV5-1

CDR3: CASGLGETQYF
J: TRBJ2-5
V: TRBV7-2

CDR3: CASSLDRGDEQFF
J: TRBJ2-1
V: TRBV5-1

CDR3: CASSQVGSSGELFF
J: TRBJ2-2
V: TRBV4-3

CDR3: CASSLEVDGELFF
J: TRBJ2-2
V: TRBV5-1

CDR3: CASSYDRGTYEQYF
J: TRBJ2-7
V: TRBV7-2

CDR3: CASSLEPGPNQPQHF
J: TRBJ1-5
V: TRBV11-2

CDR3: CAIRRLLAGEQFF
J: TRBJ2-1
V: TRBV10-3

CDR3: CASSAAWTSLNEQFF
J: TRBJ2-1
V: TRBV6-1

CDR3: CASSLFGSQETQYF
J: TRBJ2-5
V: TRBV27

CDR3: CATTGMAGELFF
J: TRBJ2-2
V: TRBV10-3

CDR3: CASSQSSGQTNYGYTF
J: TRBJ1-2
V: TRBV3-1

CDR3: CASSTDTNNYGYTF
J: TRBJ1-2
V: TRBV19

CDR3: CASSQDRKGQETQYF
J: TRBJ2-5
V: TRBV4-3